The rows below give T cell receptor beta chains drawn from one sample of a study of blood T cell repertoires in COVID-19. Sequencing used immunoSEQ multiplex PCR; TCRdb keeps in-frame clones, though not all of them. The sample includes roughly 59,000 clones, around 80% of them seen just once. Sequencing used peripheral blood. The receptors stem from a man aged 80 or over with acute or convalescent COVID-19. CDR3s include the opening cysteine and the closing phenylalanine or tryptophan. The D gene is left open where the match is weak. Clone size is stated in some rows and not others, as once, few, many or a class when expanded.

D	size	V	J	CDR3	DNA
-	few	TRBV11-1	TRBJ2-7	CASGSLENEQYF	TGTGCCAGCGGCTCGCTTGAGAACGAGCAGTACTTC
-	once	TRBV11-2	TRBJ2-1	CASSDGTLRTWSSYNEQFF	TGTGCCAGCAGCGACGGGACTCTTCGGACTTGGAGCTCCTACAATGAGCAGTTCTTC
-	few	TRBV15	TRBJ2-2	CATSTTGTGELFF	TGTGCCACCAGCACGACGGGGACCGGGGAGCTGTTTTTT
TRBD1	once	TRBV24-1	TRBJ2-7	CATSDPRQGGDEQYF	TGTGCCACCAGTGACCCTAGACAGGGTGGGGACGAGCAGTACTTC
TRBD2	-	TRBV29-1	TRBJ2-3	CSVGLAGGQTDTQYF	TGCAGCGTTGGTCTAGCGGGGGGCCAGACAGATACGCAGTATTTT
-	-	TRBV11-2	TRBJ2-2	CASRAASRPLGELFF	TGTGCCAGCAGGGCCGCTTCGCGGCCCCTGGGGGAGCTGTTTTTT
-	few	TRBV7-2	TRBJ2-5	CASSLELGATQYF	TGTGCCAGCAGCTTAGAGCTAGGGGCGACCCAGTACTTC
-	-	TRBV4-3	TRBJ1-1	CASSQVIRETEAFF	TGCGCCAGCAGCCAAGTAATCAGGGAAACTGAAGCTTTCTTT
TRBD1	-	TRBV6-5	TRBJ1-1	CASSSTDRGNTEAFF	TGTGCCAGCAGTTCCACCGACAGGGGCAACACTGAAGCTTTCTTT
-	-	TRBV4-3	TRBJ1-1	CASSHARGDTEAFF	TGCGCCAGCAGCCACGCACGCGGGGACACTGAAGCTTTCTTT
TRBD1	-	TRBV27	TRBJ2-1	CASSSHRDRVTEQFF	TGTGCCAGCAGTTCCCACCGGGACAGGGTTACTGAGCAGTTCTTC
-	-	TRBV5-1	TRBJ1-6	CASSPGHLSPLHF	TGCGCCAGCAGCCCCGGACACCTTTCACCCCTCCACTTT
-	few	TRBV27	TRBJ1-2	CASSPLQELRGYTF	TGTGCCAGCAGTCCCCTCCAGGAATTGAGAGGCTACACCTTC
-	-	TRBV15	TRBJ1-5	CATSRERGLQPQHF	TGTGCCACCAGCAGAGAGCGGGGGCTTCAGCCCCAGCATTTT
TRBD1	-	TRBV7-3	TRBJ2-3	CASRRDRFTDTQYF	TGTGCCAGCAGGCGGGACAGGTTCACAGATACGCAGTATTTT
TRBD2	-	TRBV4-2	TRBJ2-2	CASSRGGLANGELFF	TGTGCCAGCAGCCGCGGGGGACTAGCGAACGGGGAGCTGTTTTTT